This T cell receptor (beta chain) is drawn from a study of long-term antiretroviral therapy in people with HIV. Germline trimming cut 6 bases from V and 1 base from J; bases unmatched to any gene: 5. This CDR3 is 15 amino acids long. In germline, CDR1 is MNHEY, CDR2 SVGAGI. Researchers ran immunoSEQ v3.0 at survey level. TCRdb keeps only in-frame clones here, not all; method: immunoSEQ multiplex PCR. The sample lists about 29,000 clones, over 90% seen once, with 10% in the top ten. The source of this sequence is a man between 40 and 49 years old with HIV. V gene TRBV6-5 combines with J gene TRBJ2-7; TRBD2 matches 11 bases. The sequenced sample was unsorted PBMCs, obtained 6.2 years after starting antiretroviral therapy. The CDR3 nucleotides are TGTGCCAGCAGGACCGGGACTAGCGGATCCTACGAGCAGTACTTC. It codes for CASRTGTSGSYEQYF.